The table lists the clone carrying this T cell receptor (beta chain) with a few counts. TCRdb called the 5' RACE reads again in MiXCR, with one record for every CDR3 protein. The repertoire holds some 310,000 distinct CDR3 sequences, with roughly 19% as singletons. CDR3 size: 14 residues. The germline V gene has CDR1 SGHTA and CDR2 FQGNSA. The germline V and J ends were trimmed by 2 bases and 4 bases, with 11 bases remaining between them. The data are from a study of T-cell memory formation after mild COVID-19. Sequencing was carried out using PBMCs or a T cell subset sorted from them (not recorded which). The chain employs TRBV7-2 and TRBJ2-5; TRBD2 might be the D (5 bases). This sequence was found in a man between 18 and 35 years old who had mild COVID-19 (a few samples of this study predate the infection). Cell type and time point are not known. The CDR3 bases are TGTGCCAGCAGCTTACGGGGTCGAACAGAGACCCAGTACTTC. As protein: CASSLRGRTETQYF.